This T cell receptor (beta chain) derives from a study of T cell responses to AZD1222 COVID-19 vaccine. Background on the study: Second-dose schedules of about 4 or about 12 weeks were combined. Points from the study as a whole: Dominant at 160-218 and 743-854, vaccine-associated CD4 TCRs also spanned spike.

Generated by immunoSEQ multiplex PCR, the TCRdb table keeps only in-frame clones and is missing some. The table shows nearly 110,000 clones, with approximately 90% occurring only once. Germline V CDR1 and CDR2: LGHNA, YNFKEQ. J lost 10 bases, V lost 2 bases, and 25 bases had no gene match. The CDR3 contains 22 residues. Turning to this clone: No antigen is known for it.

The chain links TRBV4-2 to TRBJ1-6; TRBD1 matches at 11 bases. The receptor comes from an adult in good health. The sample in question was peripheral blood, obtained on day 0 of AZD1222 vaccination. As DNA, the CDR3 is TGTGCCAGCAGCCAACAATCTGCTCCGGGGACAGGGGGAGCCAACTTCCGGTCACCCCTCCACTTT. Translating it yields CASSQQSAPGTGGANFRSPLHF.